This T cell receptor beta chain was sequenced during a study of blood T cell repertoires in COVID-19. Looking at the study overall: Samples representing acute and convalescent COVID-19 were sourced from the United States, Italy and Spain. From T cells, B-cell-depleted T cells, or PBMCs came the material, which was cDNA or gDNA.

Authors' data handling: Reference gene primer amplification gave nucleated cell count estimates. Libraries were prepared by immunoSEQ multiplex PCR; TCRdb keeps only in-frame clonotypes and omits some of them. Clone size and V and J calls were adopted from that table, with D and trimming inferred from the DNA. The sample gives fewer than 350,000 clones, roughly 90% of which show up once; more than 6% is in the top ten. The CDR3 totals 13 residues. V was pared by 3 bases and J by 5 bases, with 12 bases between. CDR1 and CDR2 from the germline V gene are SGDLS and YYNGEE. Seattle patients were enrolled during active infection and followed longitudinally.

The sequence was collected from a woman under 40 with COVID-19, enrolled during active disease. The chain is built from TRBV9 and TRBJ2-7; the D gene is possibly TRBD2 (5 bases). The sequenced sample consisted of peripheral blood. The CDR3 protein is CASSATDFDEQYF. The CDR3 nucleotides are TGTGCCAGCAGCGCGACGGACTTCGACGAGCAGTACTTC.